These T cell receptor beta chains were read from a single sample in a study of cytomegalovirus exposure and HLA in healthy donors. Here immunoSEQ multiplex PCR was the method, and the copy in TCRdb shows in-frame clones only, minus some. The sample carries about 140,000 clones, 80% recorded once. The specimen sequenced was PBMCs. These receptors all come from a man aged 50 to 60 in good health and CMV-seronegative. Both conserved end residues are part of each CDR3. The D gene is left open where the match is weak. Not all rows give a size; the values are once, few, many and, for expanded clones, a class.

j_gene: TRBJ2-7
d_gene: TRBD2
abundance: NA
v_gene: TRBV28
CDR3aa: CASSFLTSGGSYEQYF
CDR3nt: TGTGCCAGCAGTTTTCTTACTAGCGGGGGCTCCTACGAGCAGTACTTC

j_gene: TRBJ1-1
d_gene: NA
abundance: NA
v_gene: TRBV5-1
CDR3aa: CASSPTGNTEAFF
CDR3nt: TGCGCCAGCAGCCCCACAGGGAACACTGAAGCTTTCTTT

j_gene: TRBJ1-5
d_gene: NA
abundance: NA
v_gene: TRBV12-5
CDR3aa: CASGFSPQTDNQPQHF
CDR3nt: TGTGCTAGTGGTTTTTCCCCTCAAACAGACAATCAGCCCCAGCATTTT

j_gene: TRBJ1-4
d_gene: NA
abundance: NA
v_gene: TRBV11-2
CDR3aa: CASSLGLTNEKLFF
CDR3nt: TGTGCCAGCAGCCTAGGACTGACTAATGAAAAACTGTTTTTT

j_gene: TRBJ2-7
d_gene: NA
abundance: NA
v_gene: TRBV7-3
CDR3aa: CASSLSGQSYEQYF
CDR3nt: TGTGCCAGCAGCCTCTCGGGACAAAGCTACGAGCAGTACTTC

j_gene: TRBJ2-3
d_gene: NA
abundance: NA
v_gene: TRBV5-1
CDR3aa: CASTNTGGTDTQYF
CDR3nt: TGCGCCAGTACCAACACGGGGGGCACAGATACGCAGTATTTT

j_gene: TRBJ1-3
d_gene: TRBD1
abundance: NA
v_gene: TRBV7-2
CDR3aa: CASSPRTGDNTIYF
CDR3nt: TGTGCCAGCAGCCCGCGGACAGGGGACAACACCATATATTTT

j_gene: TRBJ2-5
d_gene: NA
abundance: NA
v_gene: TRBV14
CDR3aa: CASGAGQETQYF
CDR3nt: TGTGCCAGCGGTGCGGGCCAAGAGACCCAGTACTTC

j_gene: TRBJ2-1
d_gene: NA
abundance: once
v_gene: TRBV5-4
CDR3aa: CASSLGQSSYNEQFF
CDR3nt: TGTGCCAGCAGCTTGGGACAGAGCTCCTACAATGAGCAGTTCTTC

j_gene: TRBJ1-2
d_gene: NA
abundance: once
v_gene: TRBV5-5
CDR3aa: CASSLTAGPNYGYTF
CDR3nt: TGTGCCAGCAGCTTGACGGCAGGTCCTAACTATGGCTACACCTTC

j_gene: TRBJ2-3
d_gene: TRBD2
abundance: NA
v_gene: TRBV5-8
CDR3aa: CASSLGLAGVTDTQYF
CDR3nt: TGTGCCAGCAGCTTGGGGCTAGCGGGAGTCACAGATACGCAGTATTTT

j_gene: TRBJ1-5
d_gene: NA
abundance: NA
v_gene: TRBV5-1
CDR3aa: CASSLEGQGHQPQHF
CDR3nt: TGCGCCAGCAGCTTGGAGGGACAAGGCCACCAGCCCCAGCATTTT

j_gene: TRBJ2-2
d_gene: NA
abundance: NA
v_gene: TRBV7-2
CDR3aa: CASSLVRNTGELFF
CDR3nt: TGTGCCAGCAGCTTAGTGAGGAACACCGGGGAGCTGTTTTTT

j_gene: TRBJ2-7
d_gene: TRBD1
abundance: NA
v_gene: TRBV11-3
CDR3aa: CASSLQGAGDEQYF
CDR3nt: TGTGCCAGCAGTCTACAGGGGGCAGGGGACGAGCAGTACTTC

j_gene: TRBJ2-2
d_gene: TRBD1
abundance: few
v_gene: TRBV15
CDR3aa: CATRRSRTGGGELFF
CDR3nt: TGTGCCACCAGACGGAGCCGGACAGGGGGCGGGGAGCTGTTTTTT

j_gene: TRBJ2-5
d_gene: NA
abundance: NA
v_gene: TRBV5-1
CDR3aa: CASRTGLETQYF
CDR3nt: TGCGCCAGCAGGACGGGACTTGAGACCCAGTACTTC

j_gene: TRBJ2-7
d_gene: NA
abundance: once
v_gene: TRBV25-1
CDR3aa: CASSPATGAKEQYF
CDR3nt: TGTGCCAGCAGTCCCGCGACAGGCGCCAAGGAGCAGTACTTC

j_gene: TRBJ1-1
d_gene: NA
abundance: once
v_gene: TRBV27
CDR3aa: CASTMRGLVGPMNTEAFF
CDR3nt: TGTGCCAGCACCATGAGGGGGTTGGTGGGGCCGATGAACACTGAAGCTTTCTTT

j_gene: TRBJ2-3
d_gene: TRBD1
abundance: NA
v_gene: TRBV27
CDR3aa: CASRARDRGTDTQYF
CDR3nt: TGTGCCAGCAGGGCGAGGGACAGGGGCACAGATACGCAGTATTTT

j_gene: TRBJ2-1
d_gene: TRBD2
abundance: NA
v_gene: TRBV27
CDR3aa: CASSPSKRGTSGSDEQFF
CDR3nt: TGTGCCAGCAGCCCATCGAAAAGAGGGACTAGCGGGAGCGATGAGCAGTTCTTC

j_gene: TRBJ1-4
d_gene: TRBD1
abundance: NA
v_gene: TRBV6-6
CDR3aa: CASSPGTGGDEKLFF
CDR3nt: TGTGCCAGCAGCCCTGGGACAGGGGGAGACGAAAAACTGTTTTTT

j_gene: TRBJ2-7
d_gene: NA
abundance: few
v_gene: TRBV28
CDR3aa: CASSFPFVGGSYEQYF
CDR3nt: TGTGCCAGCAGTTTCCCCTTCGTGGGGGGCTCCTACGAGCAGTACTTC

j_gene: TRBJ1-4
d_gene: TRBD1
abundance: few
v_gene: TRBV2
CDR3aa: CASSSDRDEKLFF
CDR3nt: TGTGCCAGCAGTTCCGACAGGGATGAAAAACTGTTTTTT

j_gene: TRBJ2-5
d_gene: TRBD2
abundance: NA
v_gene: TRBV5-1
CDR3aa: CASSLSLAGGETQYF
CDR3nt: TGCGCCAGCAGCTTGTCTCTAGCGGGAGGGGAGACCCAGTACTTC

j_gene: TRBJ1-2
d_gene: TRBD1
abundance: NA
v_gene: TRBV5-4
CDR3aa: CASSLAKAGGAGSYTF
CDR3nt: TGTGCCAGCAGCTTGGCCAAGGCAGGGGGCGCTGGGAGCTACACCTTC

j_gene: TRBJ2-3
d_gene: TRBD1
abundance: NA
v_gene: TRBV2
CDR3aa: CASSEQGAADTQYF
CDR3nt: TGTGCCAGCAGTGAACAGGGGGCTGCAGATACGCAGTATTTT

j_gene: TRBJ2-2
d_gene: NA
abundance: NA
v_gene: TRBV5-1
CDR3aa: CASSLAGGSRNTGELFF
CDR3nt: TGCGCCAGCAGCTTGGCCGGAGGCTCGAGGAACACCGGGGAGCTGTTTTTT

j_gene: TRBJ2-7
d_gene: TRBD1
abundance: NA
v_gene: TRBV18
CDR3aa: CASSWGQGATYEQYF
CDR3nt: TGTGCCAGCTCCTGGGGACAGGGGGCAACCTACGAGCAGTACTTC

j_gene: TRBJ2-7
d_gene: TRBD2
abundance: NA
v_gene: TRBV12-5
CDR3aa: CASGLSYRDYQPDEQYF
CDR3nt: TGTGCTAGTGGTTTGTCCTACCGGGACTACCAACCGGATGAGCAGTACTTC

j_gene: TRBJ1-1
d_gene: NA
abundance: once
v_gene: TRBV11-2
CDR3aa: CASSSGDLDTEAFF
CDR3nt: TGTGCCAGCAGTTCAGGGGATTTGGACACTGAAGCTTTCTTT

j_gene: TRBJ2-1
d_gene: TRBD1
abundance: NA
v_gene: TRBV29-1
CDR3aa: CSAGDREREQFF
CDR3nt: TGCAGCGCCGGGGACAGGGAGAGGGAGCAGTTCTTC

j_gene: TRBJ2-1
d_gene: NA
abundance: NA
v_gene: TRBV7-2
CDR3aa: CASSSYRVSTSNEQFF
CDR3nt: TGTGCCAGCAGCAGTTACAGGGTCTCTACCTCCAATGAGCAGTTCTTC

j_gene: TRBJ1-4
d_gene: NA
abundance: NA
v_gene: TRBV30
CDR3aa: CAWSREKLFF
CDR3nt: TGTGCCTGGTCGAGAGAAAAACTGTTTTTT

j_gene: TRBJ2-7
d_gene: TRBD1
abundance: NA
v_gene: TRBV4-2
CDR3aa: CASSPAGTAYEQYF
CDR3nt: TGTGCCAGCAGCCCCGCAGGGACAGCCTACGAGCAGTACTTC

j_gene: TRBJ1-2
d_gene: TRBD1
abundance: NA
v_gene: TRBV5-1
CDR3aa: CASSGGQGAVNYGYTF
CDR3nt: TGCGCCAGCAGCGGGGGACAGGGGGCCGTCAACTATGGCTACACCTTC

j_gene: TRBJ2-3
d_gene: TRBD2
abundance: NA
v_gene: TRBV15
CDR3aa: CATSTSGSLADTQYF
CDR3nt: TGTGCCACCAGCACTAGCGGGAGCTTGGCAGATACGCAGTATTTT

j_gene: TRBJ2-2
d_gene: TRBD1
abundance: NA
v_gene: TRBV11-3
CDR3aa: CASSYPGQGASTGELFF
CDR3nt: TGTGCCAGCAGCTATCCGGGACAGGGGGCGAGTACCGGGGAGCTGTTTTTT

j_gene: TRBJ2-5
d_gene: NA
abundance: NA
v_gene: TRBV30
CDR3aa: CAWSLGIRETQYF
CDR3nt: TGTGCCTGGAGCCTCGGGATTCGGGAGACCCAGTACTTC

j_gene: TRBJ1-5
d_gene: NA
abundance: NA
v_gene: TRBV6-1
CDR3aa: CASSFGHLSNQPQHF
CDR3nt: TGTGCCAGCAGTTTTGGACACCTTAGCAATCAGCCCCAGCATTTT

j_gene: TRBJ2-2
d_gene: TRBD2
abundance: NA
v_gene: TRBV5-4
CDR3aa: CASSPGTSGRALTGELFF
CDR3nt: TGTGCCAGCAGCCCCGGGACTAGCGGGAGGGCCTTGACCGGGGAGCTGTTTTTT

j_gene: TRBJ1-2
d_gene: NA
abundance: NA
v_gene: TRBV5-1
CDR3aa: CASSLVVNYGYTF
CDR3nt: TGCGCCAGCAGCTTGGTAGTTAACTATGGCTACACCTTC

j_gene: TRBJ2-7
d_gene: NA
abundance: NA
v_gene: TRBV4-1
CDR3aa: CASSHNEGVEQYF
CDR3nt: TGCGCCAGCAGCCATAATGAGGGTGTCGAGCAGTACTTC

j_gene: TRBJ2-3
d_gene: TRBD1
abundance: NA
v_gene: TRBV28
CDR3aa: CASSLFGQGGDTQYF
CDR3nt: TGTGCCAGCAGTTTATTTGGACAGGGGGGCGATACGCAGTATTTT

j_gene: TRBJ1-5
d_gene: NA
abundance: NA
v_gene: TRBV19
CDR3aa: CASGGNQPQHF
CDR3nt: TGTGCCAGCGGGGGGAATCAGCCCCAGCATTTT

j_gene: TRBJ1-1
d_gene: NA
abundance: NA
v_gene: TRBV5-1
CDR3aa: CASSLGEGLNTEAFF
CDR3nt: TGCGCCAGCAGCTTGGGAGAGGGTTTGAACACTGAAGCTTTCTTT

j_gene: TRBJ1-4
d_gene: TRBD1
abundance: NA
v_gene: TRBV5-1
CDR3aa: CASSPPGGNEKLFF
CDR3nt: TGCGCCAGCAGCCCCCCAGGGGGGAATGAAAAACTGTTTTTT

j_gene: TRBJ2-5
d_gene: TRBD1
abundance: NA
v_gene: TRBV2
CDR3aa: CASSEQGQGVAETQYF
CDR3nt: TGTGCCAGCAGTGAGCAGGGACAGGGGGTTGCAGAGACCCAGTACTTC

j_gene: TRBJ1-6
d_gene: TRBD1
abundance: once
v_gene: TRBV5-1
CDR3aa: CASSSGTAGGNSPLHF
CDR3nt: TGCGCCAGCAGCTCGGGGACAGCCGGGGGCAATTCACCCCTCCACTTT

j_gene: TRBJ2-7
d_gene: TRBD2
abundance: NA
v_gene: TRBV19
CDR3aa: CASSVASSGFSYEQYF
CDR3nt: TGTGCCAGTAGTGTGGCTTCTAGCGGGTTCTCCTACGAGCAGTACTTC

j_gene: TRBJ2-7
d_gene: NA
abundance: once
v_gene: TRBV7-8
CDR3aa: CASSLATASEQYF
CDR3nt: TGTGCCAGCAGCTTAGCCACGGCTAGTGAGCAGTACTTC

j_gene: TRBJ1-2
d_gene: TRBD1
abundance: NA
v_gene: TRBV5-1
CDR3aa: CASSTQGQGNYGYTF
CDR3nt: TGCGCCAGCAGCACTCAGGGACAGGGCAACTATGGCTACACCTTC

j_gene: TRBJ2-1
d_gene: NA
abundance: NA
v_gene: TRBV19
CDR3aa: CASTTGSPYNEQFF
CDR3nt: TGTGCCAGTACCACAGGGAGCCCCTACAATGAGCAGTTCTTC

j_gene: TRBJ2-7
d_gene: NA
abundance: NA
v_gene: TRBV27
CDR3aa: CASSPRDPRGQYF
CDR3nt: TGTGCCAGCAGTCCCCGGGATCCGAGAGGGCAGTACTTC

j_gene: TRBJ1-3
d_gene: NA
abundance: NA
v_gene: TRBV9
CDR3aa: CASSPLASGNTIYF
CDR3nt: TGTGCCAGCAGCCCGCTGGCCTCTGGAAACACCATATATTTT

j_gene: TRBJ2-1
d_gene: NA
abundance: few
v_gene: TRBV7-2
CDR3aa: CASSLERSYYNEQFF
CDR3nt: TGTGCCAGCAGCTTAGAGAGGTCATACTACAATGAGCAGTTCTTC